This TCR beta chain was identified in a study of tumor-infiltrating lymphocytes in primary liver carcinoma. Study at large: Subjects consisted of male and female patients aged 30 to 69 years. Study results and caveats: The difference in top-250-clone fraction between tumors and blood was significant, favoring tumors (p = 0.039). Among the pair types, tumor region pairs showed more overlap than tumor-adjacent and tumor-blood pairs.

Extraction of RNA together with DNA used about 17-31 mg of unsorted bulk tissue. Surgical resection treated primary liver carcinoma in the patients. This CDR3 is built from 17 residues. The germline CDR1 and CDR2 sequences are LGHNA and YSLEER. TCR beta cDNA was prepared out of about 530 ng total RNA by means of a constant-region primer. Library construction for TCR beta comprised three nested multiplex PCR rounds performed with slightly modified ARM-PCR. PCR rounds one and two used TRBV1-TRBV30 forward primers with a C-beta reverse primer for approximately 11 cycles each. A single record per CDR3 protein comes from TCRdb applying MiXCR to the multiplex PCR reads. The sample has about 75,000 distinct CDR3 sequences; around 66% are singletons. In the case of this clonotype: Its specificity is unknown. One end of the junction varies from germline; a read error may be responsible.

Material for sequencing was tumor-adjacent normal liver tissue. The TCR comes from a man aged 35 to 55 with primary liver carcinoma and hepatitis B virus infection. The genes are TRBV4-3 and TRBJ2-1; D is possibly TRBD2 (5 bases). The CDR3 spells CASSQDLGSGSYDEQFF. The CDR3 DNA follows: TGCGCCAGTAGCCAAGATCTTGGCAGCGGCTCCTACGATGAGCAGTTCTTC.